These T cell receptor beta chains were read from a single sample in a study of blood T cell repertoires in COVID-19. This table comes from immunoSEQ multiplex PCR, and its TCRdb copy is limited to in-frame clones, with some not included. The sample gives around 250,000 clones, about four fifths of which show up once; approximately 4% is in the top ten. Sequencing was carried out using peripheral blood. The receptors were sampled from a man aged 45-65 years with active or convalescent COVID-19. CDR3s include the opening cysteine and the closing phenylalanine or tryptophan. The order of the fields is J gene, clone size, D gene, V gene, CDR3 protein, CDR3 DNA. A D gene is named only where the DNA matches it firmly. Not every row has a clone size; where given, it reads once, few, many or a size class.

TRBJ2-3,NA,TRBD2,TRBV6-5,CAGQSSGPTDTQYF,TGTGCCGGCCAATCTAGCGGACCCACAGATACGCAGTATTTT
TRBJ2-3,NA,TRBD2,TRBV9,CASASGGAPSTDTQYF,TGTGCCAGCGCTAGCGGGGGGGCCCCCTCCACAGATACGCAGTATTTT
TRBJ2-1,NA,NA,TRBV19,CASRVGGGAYNEQFF,TGTGCCAGTAGAGTCGGAGGGGGGGCCTACAATGAGCAGTTCTTC
TRBJ1-1,once,TRBD1,TRBV2,CASSSSGQGGTEAFF,TGTGCCAGCAGTTCCTCGGGACAGGGTGGCACTGAAGCTTTCTTT
TRBJ1-5,NA,NA,TRBV2,CASRGNRGIGQPQHF,TGTGCCAGCAGGGGGAATCGAGGGATTGGACAGCCCCAGCATTTT
TRBJ1-2,NA,TRBD1,TRBV6-2/TRBV6-3,CASSWGQNGYTF,TGTGCCAGCAGCTGGGGACAGAATGGCTACACCTTC
TRBJ2-5,NA,NA,TRBV10-3,CAIRPGTPGWQTQYF,TGTGCCATCAGACCCGGGACTCCAGGGTGGCAGACCCAGTACTTC
TRBJ1-5,NA,NA,TRBV15,CATSRDLRDTRTNQPQHF,TGTGCCACCAGCAGAGATCTTAGGGACACCCGTACCAATCAGCCCCAGCATTTT
TRBJ1-2,NA,NA,TRBV12-3/TRBV12-4,CASQPGQNYGYTF,TGTGCCAGCCAGCCGGGACAAAACTATGGCTACACCTTC
TRBJ2-5,NA,NA,TRBV19,CASSIDGPGGETQYF,TGTGCCAGTAGTATTGATGGGCCCGGAGGGGAGACCCAGTACTTC
TRBJ1-5,few,NA,TRBV2,CASRKTGNSNQPQHF,TGTGCCAGCAGAAAAACAGGGAATAGCAATCAGCCCCAGCATTTT
TRBJ1-2,NA,NA,TRBV6-5,CASSYGGYGYTF,TGTGCCAGCAGTTATGGGGGGTATGGCTACACCTTC
TRBJ1-4,NA,TRBD1,TRBV3-1/TRBV3-2,CASSQPRGQRVTTNEKLFF,TGTGCCAGCAGCCAACCCAGGGGGCAAAGGGTGACAACTAATGAAAAACTGTTTTTT
TRBJ2-7,NA,TRBD1,TRBV5-6,CASTLKTGTFSYEQYF,TGTGCCAGCACCCTGAAGACAGGGACGTTCTCCTACGAGCAGTACTTC
TRBJ1-1,NA,NA,TRBV9,CASSVVGGQGTEVFF,TGTGCCAGCAGCGTAGTGGGAGGGCAGGGTACTGAAGTTTTCTTT
TRBJ2-5,NA,TRBD1,TRBV19,CASSIPRRDRPQETQYF,TGTGCCAGTAGTATCCCTCGACGGGACAGACCACAAGAGACCCAGTACTTC
TRBJ2-5,NA,NA,TRBV7-2,CASSPRGAPQETQYF,TGTGCCAGCAGCCCCCGTGGAGCACCCCAAGAGACCCAGTACTTC
TRBJ2-7,NA,NA,TRBV30,CAWSPPGGRYEQYF,TGTGCCTGGAGTCCCCCGGGGGGCAGGTACGAGCAGTACTTC
TRBJ1-2,NA,TRBD1,TRBV2,CASSERGLGLGYTF,TGTGCCAGCAGTGAGAGGGGGCTCGGCCTAGGCTACACCTTC
TRBJ2-1,NA,TRBD2,TRBV4-2,CASSPLERGGVDEQFF,TGTGCCAGCAGCCCTCTGGAGCGGGGGGGCGTCGATGAGCAGTTCTTC
TRBJ2-3,NA,NA,TRBV7-2,CASSLAGGPPADTQYF,TGTGCCAGCAGCTTAGCGGGGGGGCCCCCCGCAGATACGCAGTATTTT
TRBJ2-3,NA,NA,TRBV19,CASSMASGKSDTQYF,TGTGCCAGTAGTATGGCGTCAGGGAAATCAGATACGCAGTATTTT
TRBJ1-1,once,NA,TRBV6-1,CASSEVWDSGRTEAFF,TGTGCCAGCAGTGAAGTATGGGACTCGGGGAGGACTGAAGCTTTCTTT